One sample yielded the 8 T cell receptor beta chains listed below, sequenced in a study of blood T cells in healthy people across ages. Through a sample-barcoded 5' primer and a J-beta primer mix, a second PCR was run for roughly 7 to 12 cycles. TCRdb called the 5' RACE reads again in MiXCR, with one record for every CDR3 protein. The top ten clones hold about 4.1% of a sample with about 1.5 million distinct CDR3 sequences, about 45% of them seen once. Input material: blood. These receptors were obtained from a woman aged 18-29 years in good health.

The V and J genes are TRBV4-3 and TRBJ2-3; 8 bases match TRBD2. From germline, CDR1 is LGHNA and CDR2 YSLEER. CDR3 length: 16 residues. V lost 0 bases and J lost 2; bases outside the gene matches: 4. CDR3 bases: TGCGCCAGCAGCCAAGAGCCAGCGGGGGACACAGATACGCAGTATTTT. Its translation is CASSQEPAGDTDTQYF.

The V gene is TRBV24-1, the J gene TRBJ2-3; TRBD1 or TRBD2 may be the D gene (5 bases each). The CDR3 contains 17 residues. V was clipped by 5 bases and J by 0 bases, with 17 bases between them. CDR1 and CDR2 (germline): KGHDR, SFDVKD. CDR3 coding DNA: TGTGCCACCAGTGGGGGGACCGCTACCTCTAGCACAGATACGCAGTATTTT. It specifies CATSGGTATSSTDTQYF.

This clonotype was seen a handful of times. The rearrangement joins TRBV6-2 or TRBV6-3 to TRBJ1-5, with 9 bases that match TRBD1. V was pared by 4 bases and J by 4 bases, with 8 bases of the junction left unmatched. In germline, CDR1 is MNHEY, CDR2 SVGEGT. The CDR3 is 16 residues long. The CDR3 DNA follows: TGTGCCAGCAGTTCCATACAGGGGGCTTGGAATCAGCCCCAGCATTTT. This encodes CASSSIQGAWNQPQHF.

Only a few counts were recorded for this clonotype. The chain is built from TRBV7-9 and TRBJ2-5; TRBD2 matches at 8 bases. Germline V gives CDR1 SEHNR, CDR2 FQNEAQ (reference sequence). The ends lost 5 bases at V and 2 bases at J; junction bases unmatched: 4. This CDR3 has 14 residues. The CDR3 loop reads CASSRTSLQETQYF. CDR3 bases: TGTGCCAGCAGCCGGACTAGCTTACAAGAGACCCAGTACTTC.

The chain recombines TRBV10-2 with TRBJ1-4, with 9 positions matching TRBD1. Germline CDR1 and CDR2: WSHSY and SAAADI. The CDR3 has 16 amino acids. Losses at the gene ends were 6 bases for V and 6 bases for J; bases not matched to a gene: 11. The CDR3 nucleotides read TGCGCCAGCAGGGATCCGGGACAGGGTGAGGATGAAAAACTGTTTTTT. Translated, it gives CASRDPGQGEDEKLFF.

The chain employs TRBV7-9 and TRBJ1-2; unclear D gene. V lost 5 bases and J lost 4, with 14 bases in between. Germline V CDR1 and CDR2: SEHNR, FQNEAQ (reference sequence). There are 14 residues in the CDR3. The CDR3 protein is CASSPAGFAYGYTF. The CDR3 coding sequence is TGTGCCAGCAGCCCGGCAGGTTTCGCCTATGGCTACACCTTC.

The CDR3 here is CASSKAQLNTGELFF. The CDR3 DNA is TGTGCCAGCAGCAAAGCACAGCTGAACACCGGGGAGCTGTTTTTT. The V and J genes are TRBV7-9 and TRBJ2-2; D gene ambiguous. The CDR3 runs to 15 residues. Between the trimmed V and J ends, which lost 5 bases and 1 base, there was a span of 11 bases. Germline CDR1 reads SEHNR; CDR2 reads FQNEAQ (reference sequence).

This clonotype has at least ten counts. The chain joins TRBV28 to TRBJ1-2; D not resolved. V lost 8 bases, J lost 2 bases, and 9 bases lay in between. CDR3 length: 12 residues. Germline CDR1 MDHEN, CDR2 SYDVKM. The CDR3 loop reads CASGGKNYGYTF. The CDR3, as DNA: TGTGCCAGCGGTGGGAAAAACTATGGCTACACCTTC.